The clone carrying this T cell receptor beta chain showed up just a few times. The antigen remains unidentified. Germline V gene lookup returns CDR1 SQVTM and CDR2 ANQGSEA. The CDR3 length is 14 residues. J was trimmed by 4 bases and V by 6 bases; bases with no gene match: 11. Treatment in this sample: approximately 11-day PBMC culture with coronavirus spike peptide pools or control peptides (ViraFEST assay). Under the ViraFEST approach, antigen-specific T cells were expanded with peptide pools and TCRs subsequently sequenced. Before Alpha, Beta and Delta appeared in the US, convalescents tested positive (March–late 2020). Cultured CD4+ T cell DNA was sequenced using the Oncomine TCR Beta short-read assay. DNA came from CD4+ T cells after culture. MiXCR, applied by TCRdb to the PCR reads, yields one record per CDR3 protein. The sample comprises about 20,000 distinct CDR3 sequences, roughly two fifths of which are singletons, and around 13% rests with the top ten.

This sample is drawn from a study of vaccination and CD4 T cells after COVID-19. The sequence was obtained from a human donor who had recovered from COVID-19. The source material was CD4+ T cells from blood, cultured in vitro. The chain has TRBV29-1 and TRBJ1-1; 7 bases agree with TRBD1. The CDR3 spells CSVNRQGGSTEAFF. CDR3 in DNA: TGCAGCGTGAATCGACAGGGAGGGTCCACTGAAGCTTTCTTT.